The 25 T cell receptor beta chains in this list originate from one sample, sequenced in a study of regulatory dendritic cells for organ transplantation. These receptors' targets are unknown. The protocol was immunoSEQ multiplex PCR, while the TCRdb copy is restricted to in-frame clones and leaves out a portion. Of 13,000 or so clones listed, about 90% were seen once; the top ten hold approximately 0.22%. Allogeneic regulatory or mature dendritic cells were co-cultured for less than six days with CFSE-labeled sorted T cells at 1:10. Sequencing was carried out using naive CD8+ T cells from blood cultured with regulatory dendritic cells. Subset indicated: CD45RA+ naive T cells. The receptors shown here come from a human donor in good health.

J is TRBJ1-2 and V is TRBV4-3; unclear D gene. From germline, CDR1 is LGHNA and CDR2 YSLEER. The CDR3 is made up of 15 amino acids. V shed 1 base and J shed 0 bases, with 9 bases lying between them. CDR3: CASSQVTGANYGYTF. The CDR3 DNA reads TGCGCCAGCAGCCAAGTCACTGGCGCTAACTATGGCTACACCTTC.

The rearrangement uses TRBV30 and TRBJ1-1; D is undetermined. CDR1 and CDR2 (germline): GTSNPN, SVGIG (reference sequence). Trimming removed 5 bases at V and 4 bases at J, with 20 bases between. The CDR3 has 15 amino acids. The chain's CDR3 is CAWAGPDRSGTEAFF. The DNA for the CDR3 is TGTGCCTGGGCTGGCCCTGATCGATCGGGCACTGAAGCTTTCTTT.

The CDR3 here is CASSVYSGQETQYF. Here the CDR3 DNA reads TGTGCCAGCAGCGTGTATAGCGGACAAGAGACCCAGTACTTC. The chain uses TRBV9 and TRBJ2-5; TRBD2 might be the D (6 bases). CDR1 and CDR2 (germline): SGDLS, YYNGEE. V was cut by 2 bases and J by 2 bases, with 10 bases left in between. The CDR3 spans 14 residues.

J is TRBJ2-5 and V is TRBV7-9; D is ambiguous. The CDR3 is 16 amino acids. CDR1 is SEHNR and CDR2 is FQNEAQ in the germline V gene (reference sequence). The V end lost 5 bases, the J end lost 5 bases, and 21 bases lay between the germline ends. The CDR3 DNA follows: TGTGCCAGCAGCGATATGATGGCTGTGGGTCGGGAGACCCAGTACTTC. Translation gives CASSDMMAVGRETQYF.

CDR3 bases: TGCAGCGACTCCGGGACCTTAACTTTCTTT. It codes for CSDSGTLTFF. The chain employs TRBV29-1 and TRBJ1-1; TRBD1 is a possible D gene (5 bases). The CDR3 has 10 residues. With 7 bases removed from V and 12 bases from J, the gap between germline ends came to 15 bases. The germline gives CDR1 SQVTM, CDR2 ANQGSEA.

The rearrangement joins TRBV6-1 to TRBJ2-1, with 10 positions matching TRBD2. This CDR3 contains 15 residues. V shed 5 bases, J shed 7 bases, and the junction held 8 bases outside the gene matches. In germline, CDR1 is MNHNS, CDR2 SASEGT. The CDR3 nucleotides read TGTGCCAGCAGTATTCTAGCGGGGGTTCCGAATGAGCAGTTCTTC. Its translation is CASSILAGVPNEQFF.

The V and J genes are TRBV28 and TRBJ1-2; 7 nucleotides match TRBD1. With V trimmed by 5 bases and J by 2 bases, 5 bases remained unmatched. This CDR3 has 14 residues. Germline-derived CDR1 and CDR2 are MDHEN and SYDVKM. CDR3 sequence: CASSLDRENYGYTF. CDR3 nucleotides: TGTGCCAGCAGTCTTGACAGGGAGAACTATGGCTACACCTTC.

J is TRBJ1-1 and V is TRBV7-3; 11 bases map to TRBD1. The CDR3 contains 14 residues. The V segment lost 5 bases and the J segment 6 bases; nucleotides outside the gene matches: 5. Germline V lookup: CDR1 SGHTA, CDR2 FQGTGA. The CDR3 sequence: CASSDGQGAPEAFF. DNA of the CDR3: TGTGCCAGCAGCGATGGACAGGGGGCGCCTGAAGCTTTCTTT.

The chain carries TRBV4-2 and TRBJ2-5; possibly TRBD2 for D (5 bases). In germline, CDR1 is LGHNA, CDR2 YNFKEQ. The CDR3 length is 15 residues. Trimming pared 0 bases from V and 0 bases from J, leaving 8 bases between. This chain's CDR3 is CASSQDWEYQETQYF. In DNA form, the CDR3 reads TGTGCCAGCAGCCAAGATTGGGAGTACCAAGAGACCCAGTACTTC.

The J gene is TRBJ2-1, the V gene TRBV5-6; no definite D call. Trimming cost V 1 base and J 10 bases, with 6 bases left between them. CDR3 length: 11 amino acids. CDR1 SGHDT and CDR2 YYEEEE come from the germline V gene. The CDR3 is CASSLSREQFF. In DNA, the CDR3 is TGTGCCAGCAGCTTGAGTAGGGAGCAGTTCTTC.

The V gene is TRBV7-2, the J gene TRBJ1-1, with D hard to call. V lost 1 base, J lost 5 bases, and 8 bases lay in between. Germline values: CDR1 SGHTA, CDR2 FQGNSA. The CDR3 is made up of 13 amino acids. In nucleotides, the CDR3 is TGTGCCAGCAGCTTAGGGGCCGGGACTGAAGCTTTCTTT. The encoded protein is CASSLGAGTEAFF.

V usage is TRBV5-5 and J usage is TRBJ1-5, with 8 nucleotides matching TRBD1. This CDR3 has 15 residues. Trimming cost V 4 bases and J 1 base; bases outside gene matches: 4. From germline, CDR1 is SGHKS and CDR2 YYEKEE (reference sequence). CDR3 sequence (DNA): TGTGCCAGCAGCGTTCGACAGGGGAGCAATCAGCCCCAGCATTTT. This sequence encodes CASSVRQGSNQPQHF.

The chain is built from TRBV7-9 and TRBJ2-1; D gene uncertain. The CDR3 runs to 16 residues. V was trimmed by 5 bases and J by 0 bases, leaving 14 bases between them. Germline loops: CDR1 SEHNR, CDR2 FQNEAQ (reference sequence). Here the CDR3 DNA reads TGTGCCAGCAGCCACCCTCCTAGAGGCTCCTACAATGAGCAGTTCTTC. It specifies CASSHPPRGSYNEQFF. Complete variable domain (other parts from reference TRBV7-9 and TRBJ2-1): DTGVSQNPRHKITKRGQNVTFRCDPISEHNRLYWYRQTLGQGPEFLTYFQNEAQLEKSRLLSDRFSAERPKGSFSTLEIQRTEQGDSAMYLCASSHPPRGSYNEQFFGPGTRLTVL.

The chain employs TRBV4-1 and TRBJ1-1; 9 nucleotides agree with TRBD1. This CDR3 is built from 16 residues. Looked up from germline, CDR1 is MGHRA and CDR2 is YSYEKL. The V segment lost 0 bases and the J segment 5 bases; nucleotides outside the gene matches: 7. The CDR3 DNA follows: TGCGCCAGCAGCCAAGATACAGGACAGGGGTTTACTGAAGCTTTCTTT. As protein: CASSQDTGQGFTEAFF.

CDR3 in DNA: TGTGCCAGCAGTTACGGCGGGCAGCACAATGAGCAGTTCTTC. This encodes CASSYGGQHNEQFF. V is TRBV6-5 and J is TRBJ2-1; TRBD2 is a possible D gene (5 bases). CDR1 and CDR2 (germline): MNHEY, SVGAGI. The CDR3 totals 14 residues. Trimming took off 2 bases at V and 5 bases at J, with 10 bases between the two ends.

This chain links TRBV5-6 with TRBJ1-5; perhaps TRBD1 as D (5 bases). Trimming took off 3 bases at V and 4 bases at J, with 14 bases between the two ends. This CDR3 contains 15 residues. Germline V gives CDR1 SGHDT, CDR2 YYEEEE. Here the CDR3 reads CASSWGGRQNQPQHF. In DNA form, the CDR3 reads TGTGCCAGCAGCTGGGGGGGAAGACAGAATCAGCCCCAGCATTTT.

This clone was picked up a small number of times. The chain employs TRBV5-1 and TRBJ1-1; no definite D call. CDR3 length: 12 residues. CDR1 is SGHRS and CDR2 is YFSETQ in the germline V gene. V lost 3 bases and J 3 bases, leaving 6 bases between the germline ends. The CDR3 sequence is CASSSTDTEAFF. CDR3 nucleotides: TGCGCCAGCAGCTCAACGGACACTGAAGCTTTCTTT.

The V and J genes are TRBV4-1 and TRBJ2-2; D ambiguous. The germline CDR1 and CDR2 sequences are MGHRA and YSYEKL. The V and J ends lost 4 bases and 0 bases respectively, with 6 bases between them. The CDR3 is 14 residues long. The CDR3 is CASSPTANTGELFF. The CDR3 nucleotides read TGCGCCAGCAGCCCAACAGCGAACACCGGGGAGCTGTTTTTT.

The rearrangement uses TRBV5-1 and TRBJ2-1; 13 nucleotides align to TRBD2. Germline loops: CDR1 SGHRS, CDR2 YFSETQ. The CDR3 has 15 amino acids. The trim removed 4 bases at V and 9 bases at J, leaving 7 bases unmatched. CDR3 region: CASSPGLAGVLEQFF. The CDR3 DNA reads TGCGCCAGCAGCCCCGGACTAGCGGGAGTACTTGAGCAGTTCTTC.

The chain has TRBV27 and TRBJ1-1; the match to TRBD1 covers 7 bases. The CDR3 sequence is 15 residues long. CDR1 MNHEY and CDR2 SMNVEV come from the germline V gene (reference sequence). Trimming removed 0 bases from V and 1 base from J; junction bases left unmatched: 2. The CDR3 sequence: CASSLSGTANTEAFF. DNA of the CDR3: TGTGCCAGCAGTTTATCCGGGACAGCGAACACTGAAGCTTTCTTT.

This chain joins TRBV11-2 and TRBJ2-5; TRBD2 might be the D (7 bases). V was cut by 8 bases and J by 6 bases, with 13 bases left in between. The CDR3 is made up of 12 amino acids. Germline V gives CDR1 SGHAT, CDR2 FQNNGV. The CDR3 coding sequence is TGTGCCAGCTCCCTCGGGGGGCAGACCCAGTACTTC. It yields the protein CASSLGGQTQYF.

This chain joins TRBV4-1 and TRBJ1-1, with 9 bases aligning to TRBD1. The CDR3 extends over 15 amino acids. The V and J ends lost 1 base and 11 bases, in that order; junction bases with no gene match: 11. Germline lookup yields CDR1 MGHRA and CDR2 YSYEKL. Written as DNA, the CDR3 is TGCGCCAGCAGCCAAGGATTCGGGACAGGGACAGAGGCTTTCTTT. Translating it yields CASSQGFGTGTEAFF.

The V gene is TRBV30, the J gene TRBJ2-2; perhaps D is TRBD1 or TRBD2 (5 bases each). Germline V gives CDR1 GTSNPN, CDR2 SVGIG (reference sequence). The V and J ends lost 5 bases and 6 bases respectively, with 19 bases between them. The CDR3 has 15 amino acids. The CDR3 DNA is TGTGCCTGGGGGGGACGGATGGAAGGTCCCGGGGAGCTGTTTTTT. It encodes CAWGGRMEGPGELFF.

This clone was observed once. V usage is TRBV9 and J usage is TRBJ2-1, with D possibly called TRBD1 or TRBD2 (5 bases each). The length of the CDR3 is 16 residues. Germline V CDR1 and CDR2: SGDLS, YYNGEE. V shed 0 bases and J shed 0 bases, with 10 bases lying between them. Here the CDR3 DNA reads TGTGCCAGCAGCGTAGGGGGGAGCAGCTCCTACAATGAGCAGTTCTTC. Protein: CASSVGGSSSYNEQFF.

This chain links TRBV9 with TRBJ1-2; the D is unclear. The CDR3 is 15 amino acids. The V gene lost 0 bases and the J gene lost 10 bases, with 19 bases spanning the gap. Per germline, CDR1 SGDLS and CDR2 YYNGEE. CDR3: CASSVVVSGTDPYTF. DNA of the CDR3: TGTGCCAGCAGCGTAGTGGTATCGGGCACCGATCCCTACACCTTC. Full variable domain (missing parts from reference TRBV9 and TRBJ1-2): DSGVTQTPKHLITATGQRVTLRCSPRSGDLSVYWYQQSLDQGLQFLIQYYNGEERAKGNILERFSAQQFPDLHSELNLSSLELGDSALYFCASSVVVSGTDPYTFGSGTRLTVV.